This T cell receptor (beta chain) derives from a study of CD8 T cells in Susac syndrome. Sequencing of TCR beta was performed on blood CD8+ and CD4+ T cells. Negative isolation yielded the CD8+ and CD4+ T cells, while FACS enriched the TEMRA cells. This CDR3 is built from 17 residues. J lost 4 bases, V lost 3 bases, and 9 bases had no gene match. CDR1 SEHNR and CDR2 FQNEAQ come from the germline V gene (reference sequence). The RNA input was about 0.45 to 1 ug, and it was reverse transcribed with random hexamers. The TCR beta CDR3 was amplified by immunoSEQ multiplex PCR across 54 Vbeta, 13 Jbeta. TCRdb used MiXCR to reprocess the immunoSEQ multiplex PCR reads, holding one entry per CDR3 protein. The sample gives some 140,000 distinct CDR3 sequences, around nine tenths of which show up once; under 0.25% is in the top ten.

The clonotype comes from a human donor with multiple sclerosis. The chain joins TRBV7-9 to TRBJ2-3, with 11 bases fitting TRBD2. The sample taken for sequencing was CD8+ T cells from PBMCs. The CDR3 DNA follows: TGTGCCAGCAGCTTCCCGATTCGACTAGCGGGATCAGATACGCAGTATTTT. Translated, it gives CASSFPIRLAGSDTQYF.